This T cell receptor beta chain was profiled in a study of cytomegalovirus exposure and HLA in healthy donors. The donors were members of the validation cohort, which comprised about 120 subjects and was separate from the first cohort of more than 500 subjects. V was shortened by 5 bases and J by 7 bases, with 17 bases between the two germline ends. The CDR3 has 14 residues. Germline-derived CDR1 and CDR2 are MDHEN and SYDVKM. On this clone itself: Its antigen is not identified.

Sequencing used immunoSEQ multiplex PCR; TCRdb keeps in-frame clones, though not all of them. The profile shows over 200,000 clones, around 91% of them singletons. Study findings and constraints: Both high specificity and high sensitivity reportedly marked the classifier's diagnosis of cytomegalovirus status. TCR beta chains numbering more than 150 were designated cytomegalovirus-associated. Most TCR sequences were seen very rarely across donors, but some public TCRs occurred in many.

The clonotype originates from a woman aged 25 to 39 in good health and CMV-seronegative. Sequenced input: PBMCs. The V gene is TRBV28, the J gene TRBJ1-1; perhaps TRBD1 as D (5 bases). The DNA for the CDR3 is TGTGCCAGCAGTATAGACAGAGGCTACAGTGAAGCTTTCTTT. Its translation is CASSIDRGYSEAFF.